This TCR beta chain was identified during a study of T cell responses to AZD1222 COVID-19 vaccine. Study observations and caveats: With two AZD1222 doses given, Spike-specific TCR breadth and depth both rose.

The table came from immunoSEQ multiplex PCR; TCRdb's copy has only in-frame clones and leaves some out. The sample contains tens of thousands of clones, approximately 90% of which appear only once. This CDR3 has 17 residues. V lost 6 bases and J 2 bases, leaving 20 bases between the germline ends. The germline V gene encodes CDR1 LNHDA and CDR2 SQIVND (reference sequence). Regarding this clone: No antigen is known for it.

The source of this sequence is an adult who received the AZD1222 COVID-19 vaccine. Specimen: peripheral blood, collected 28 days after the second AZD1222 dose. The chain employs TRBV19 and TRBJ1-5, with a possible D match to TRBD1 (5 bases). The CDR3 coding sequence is TGTGCCAGTAGCCTACGAGTCGGGCAGGGTCGCAATCAGCCCCAGCATTTT. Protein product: CASSLRVGQGRNQPQHF.